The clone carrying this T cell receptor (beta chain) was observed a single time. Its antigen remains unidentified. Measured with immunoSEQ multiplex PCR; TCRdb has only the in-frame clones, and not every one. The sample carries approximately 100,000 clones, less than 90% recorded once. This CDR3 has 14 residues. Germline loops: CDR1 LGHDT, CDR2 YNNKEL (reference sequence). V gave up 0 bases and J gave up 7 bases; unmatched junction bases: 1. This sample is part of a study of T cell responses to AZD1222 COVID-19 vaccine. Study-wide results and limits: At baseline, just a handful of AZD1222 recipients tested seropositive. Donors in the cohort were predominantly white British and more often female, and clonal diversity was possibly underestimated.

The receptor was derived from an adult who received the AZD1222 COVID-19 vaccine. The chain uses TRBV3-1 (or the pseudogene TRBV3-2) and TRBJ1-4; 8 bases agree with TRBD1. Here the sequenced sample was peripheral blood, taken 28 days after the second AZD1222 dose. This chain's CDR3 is CASSQDTGGEKLFF. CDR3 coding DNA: TGTGCCAGCAGCCAAGATACAGGGGGTGAAAAACTGTTTTTT.